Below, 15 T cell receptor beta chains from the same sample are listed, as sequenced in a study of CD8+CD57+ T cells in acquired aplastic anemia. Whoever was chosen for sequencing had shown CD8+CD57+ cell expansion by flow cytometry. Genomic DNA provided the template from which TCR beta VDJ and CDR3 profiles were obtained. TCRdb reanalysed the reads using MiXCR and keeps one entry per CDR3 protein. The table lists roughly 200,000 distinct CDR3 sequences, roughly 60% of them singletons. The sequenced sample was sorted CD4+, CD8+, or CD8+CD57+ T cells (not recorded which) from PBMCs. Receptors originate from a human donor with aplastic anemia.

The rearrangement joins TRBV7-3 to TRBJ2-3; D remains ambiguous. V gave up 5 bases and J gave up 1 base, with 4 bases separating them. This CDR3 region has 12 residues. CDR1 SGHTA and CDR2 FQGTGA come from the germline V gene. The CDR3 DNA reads TGTGCCAGCAGCGACGGCACAGATACGCAGTATTTT. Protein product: CASSDGTDTQYF.

CDR3 nucleotides: TGCGCCAGCAGCTTGACAGGGGATACGCAGTATTTT. This sequence encodes CASSLTGDTQYF. The rearrangement links TRBV5-1 to TRBJ2-3; perhaps TRBD1 as D (6 bases). The CDR3 is 12 amino acids. Germline V gene sequence: CDR1 SGHRS, CDR2 YFSETQ. Trimming left V 1 base short and J 6 bases short, with 6 bases between.

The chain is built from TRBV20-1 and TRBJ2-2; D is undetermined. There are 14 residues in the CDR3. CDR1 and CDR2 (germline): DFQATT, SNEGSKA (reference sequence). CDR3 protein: CSAQAAANTGELFF. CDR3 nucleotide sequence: TGCAGCGCTCAGGCAGCCGCGAACACCGGGGAGCTGTTTTTT.

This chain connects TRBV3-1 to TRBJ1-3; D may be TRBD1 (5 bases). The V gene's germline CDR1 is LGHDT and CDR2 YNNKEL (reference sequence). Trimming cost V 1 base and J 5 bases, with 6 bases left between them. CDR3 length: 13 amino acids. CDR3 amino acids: CASSQGQRNTIYF. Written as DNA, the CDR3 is TGTGCCAGCAGCCAAGGACAGCGAAACACCATATATTTT.

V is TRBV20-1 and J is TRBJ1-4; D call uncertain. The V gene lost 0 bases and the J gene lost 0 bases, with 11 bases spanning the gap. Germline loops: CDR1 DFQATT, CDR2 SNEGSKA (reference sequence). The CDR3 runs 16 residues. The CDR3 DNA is TGCAGTGCTAGAGATGGAGCGGGTGCAACTAATGAAAAACTGTTTTTT. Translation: CSARDGAGATNEKLFF.

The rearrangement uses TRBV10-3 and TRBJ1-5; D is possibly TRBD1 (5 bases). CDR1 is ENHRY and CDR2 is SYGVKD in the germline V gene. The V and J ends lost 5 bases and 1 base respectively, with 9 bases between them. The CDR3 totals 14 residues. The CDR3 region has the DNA TGTGCCATCAGTCAGGGAGAGAGCAATCAGCCCCAGCATTTT. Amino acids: CAISQGESNQPQHF.

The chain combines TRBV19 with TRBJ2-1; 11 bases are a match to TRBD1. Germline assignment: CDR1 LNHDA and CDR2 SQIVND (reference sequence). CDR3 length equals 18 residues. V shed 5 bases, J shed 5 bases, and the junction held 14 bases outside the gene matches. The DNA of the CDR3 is TGTGCCAGTAGTGCCTCCGGGACAGGGGGATTCTTCGACAATGAGCAGTTCTTC. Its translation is CASSASGTGGFFDNEQFF.

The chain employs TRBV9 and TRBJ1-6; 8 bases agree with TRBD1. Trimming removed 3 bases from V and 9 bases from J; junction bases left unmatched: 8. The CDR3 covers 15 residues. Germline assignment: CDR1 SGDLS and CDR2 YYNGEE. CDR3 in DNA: TGTGCCAGCAGCGCCTACGGGACAGGTGGTTCACCCCTCCACTTT. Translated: CASSAYGTGGSPLHF.

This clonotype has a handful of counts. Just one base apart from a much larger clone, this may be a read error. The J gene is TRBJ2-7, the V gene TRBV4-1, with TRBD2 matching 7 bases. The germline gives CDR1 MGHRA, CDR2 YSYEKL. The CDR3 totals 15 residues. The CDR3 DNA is TGCGTCAGCAGCCACGAAGCGGGGAATACCTACGAGCAGTACTTC. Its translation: CVSSHEAGNTYEQYF.

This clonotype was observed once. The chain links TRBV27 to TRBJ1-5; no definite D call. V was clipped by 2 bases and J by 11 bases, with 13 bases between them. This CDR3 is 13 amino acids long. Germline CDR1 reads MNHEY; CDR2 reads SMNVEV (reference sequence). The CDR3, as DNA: TGTGCCAGCAGTTTAGGCCACTGGGAGACCCAGCATTTT. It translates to CASSLGHWETQHF.

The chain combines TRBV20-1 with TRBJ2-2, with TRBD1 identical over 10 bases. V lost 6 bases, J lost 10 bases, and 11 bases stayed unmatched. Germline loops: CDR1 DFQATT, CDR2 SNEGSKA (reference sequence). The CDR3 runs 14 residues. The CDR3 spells CSARRDRGGEELFF. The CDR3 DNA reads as TGCAGTGCCCGCCGGGACAGGGGAGGTGAGGAGCTGTTTTTT.

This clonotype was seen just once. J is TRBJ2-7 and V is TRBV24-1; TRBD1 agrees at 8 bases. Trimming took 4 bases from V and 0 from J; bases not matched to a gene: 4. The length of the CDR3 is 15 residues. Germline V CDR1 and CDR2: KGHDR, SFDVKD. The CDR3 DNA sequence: TGTGCCACCAGTGAATGGACAGGGATCTCCTACGAGCAGTACTTC. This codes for CATSEWTGISYEQYF.

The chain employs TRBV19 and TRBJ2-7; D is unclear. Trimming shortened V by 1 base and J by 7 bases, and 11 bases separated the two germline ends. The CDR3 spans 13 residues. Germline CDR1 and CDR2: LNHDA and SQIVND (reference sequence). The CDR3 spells CASSIGYQLEQYF. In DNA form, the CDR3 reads TGTGCCAGTAGTATAGGATATCAATTGGAGCAGTACTTC.

The DNA of the CDR3 is TGTGCCAGTAGTACGCGTGGGGGCAGGGAGACCCAGTACTTC. Protein sequence: CASSTRGGRETQYF. The chain carries TRBV19 and TRBJ2-5; TRBD1 is a possible D gene (6 bases). Germline V lookup: CDR1 LNHDA, CDR2 SQIVND (reference sequence). Trimming cost V 4 bases and J 5 bases, with 14 bases left between them. The CDR3 has 14 residues. The full variable domain, in which reference TRBV19 and TRBJ2-5 provide the parts outside the CDR3, is DGGITQSPKYLFRKEGQNVTLSCEQNLNHDAMYWYRQDPGQGLRLIYYSQIVNDFQKGDIAEGYSVSREKKESFPLTVTSAQKNPTAFYLCASSTRGGRETQYFGPGTRLLVL.

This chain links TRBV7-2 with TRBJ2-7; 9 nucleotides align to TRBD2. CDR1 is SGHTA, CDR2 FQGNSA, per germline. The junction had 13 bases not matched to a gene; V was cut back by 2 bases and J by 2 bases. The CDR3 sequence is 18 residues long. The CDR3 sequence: CASSLRASGARTTYEQYF. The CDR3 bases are TGTGCCAGCAGCTTACGGGCTAGCGGGGCCCGCACAACCTACGAGCAGTACTTC.